The clone carrying this T cell receptor (beta chain) was observed at least ten times. Template switching supplied a universal primer site; unique molecular identifiers were carried on the cDNA. MiXCR, run by TCRdb on the 5' RACE reads, gives a single entry per CDR3 protein. The repertoire has approximately 210,000 distinct CDR3 sequences, 5.5% to 7.5% of them found once; the top ten carry more than 14%. The sample comes from a study of identical twins. Trimming left V 2 bases short and J 4 bases short, with 5 bases between. This CDR3 is 12 amino acids long. The germline gives CDR1 SGHDT, CDR2 YYEEEE. These data are also associated with another study on T cells expressing NK-cell markers. That report notes: A handful of donors had dominant NKG2C+ clonotypes that comprised roughly 1.0-7.5% of their CD8+ T cells.

The sample comprised CD8+ T cells sorted from blood. The TCR was taken from a woman in her late teens or twenties in good health. The rearrangement uses TRBV5-6 and TRBJ2-3; D unresolved. Here the CDR3 DNA reads TGTGCCAGCAGCTTTTACCCAGATACGCAGTATTTT. Protein product: CASSFYPDTQYF.